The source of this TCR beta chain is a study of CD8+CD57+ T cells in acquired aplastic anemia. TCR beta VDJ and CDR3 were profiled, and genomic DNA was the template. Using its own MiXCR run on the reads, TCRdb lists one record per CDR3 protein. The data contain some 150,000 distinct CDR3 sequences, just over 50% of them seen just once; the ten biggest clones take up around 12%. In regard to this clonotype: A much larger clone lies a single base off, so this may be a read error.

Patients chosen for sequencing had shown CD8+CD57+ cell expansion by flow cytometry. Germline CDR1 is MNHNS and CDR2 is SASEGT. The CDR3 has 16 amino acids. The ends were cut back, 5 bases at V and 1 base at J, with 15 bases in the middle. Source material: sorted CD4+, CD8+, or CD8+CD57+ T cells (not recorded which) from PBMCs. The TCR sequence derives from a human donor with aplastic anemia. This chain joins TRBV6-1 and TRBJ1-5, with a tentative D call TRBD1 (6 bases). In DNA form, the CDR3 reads TGTGCCAGCAGTCGGACAGTTCCTGGGAGCAATCAGCCCCAGCATTTT. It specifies CASSRTVPGSNQPQHF.